The 22 T cell receptor beta chains below all came from one sample that was sequenced in a study of PD-1 blockade in classical Hodgkin lymphoma. Every patient experienced relapse after autologous stem cell transplantation, and brentuximab vedotin exposure varied. The method was immunoSEQ multiplex PCR; TCRdb's version includes in-frame clones alone and lacks a portion of them. The sample has about 50,000 clones; 73% are singletons. Sequencing used peripheral blood mononuclear cells (PBMCs), obtained at baseline. The receptor source for this set is a human donor with classical Hodgkin lymphoma.

In this sample, this clone turned up a few times. The rearrangement links TRBV2 to TRBJ1-2; unclear D gene. Germline V gene lookup returns CDR1 SNHLY and CDR2 FYNNEI. With 6 bases removed from V and 5 bases from J, the gap between germline ends came to 10 bases. This CDR3 comprises 12 residues. CDR3: CASSTGLYGYTF. CDR3 DNA sequence: TGTGCCAGCAGCACCGGTTTATATGGCTACACCTTC.

Turning to this clone: The identical CDR3 is also encoded by other nucleotide sequences in the sample. The genes are TRBV18 and TRBJ1-1; 7 bases are a match to TRBD1. The CDR3 has 15 residues. The ends lost 0 bases at V and 5 bases at J; junction bases unmatched: 6. Germline assignment: CDR1 KGHSH and CDR2 LQKENI. CDR3 in amino acids: CASSPPGQGGTEAFF. DNA for the CDR3: TGTGCCAGCTCACCACCCGGGCAGGGGGGGACTGAAGCTTTCTTT. The full variable domain, with the rest looked up from reference TRBV18 and TRBJ1-1, is NAGVMQNPRHLVRRRGQEARLRCSPMKGHSHVYWYRQLPEEGLKFMVYLQKENIIDESGMPKERFSAEFPKEGPSILRIQQVVRGDSAAYFCASSPPGQGGTEAFFGQGTRLTVV.

This clone was detected once. The chain combines TRBV2 with TRBJ1-2; possible D gene TRBD1, 5 bases. Per germline, CDR1 SNHLY and CDR2 FYNNEI. The length of the CDR3 is 15 residues. Trimming cost V 8 bases and J 8 bases, with 24 bases left between them. CDR3 protein: CASRGLQGLLWGYTF. CDR3 in DNA: TGTGCCAGCCGCGGGTTGCAGGGTCTACTATGGGGCTACACCTTC.

This clone was detected only a few times. V and J are TRBV9 and TRBJ2-3; D not resolved. The CDR3 runs to 12 residues. Germline loops: CDR1 SGDLS, CDR2 YYNGEE. Deletions cut 4 bases from V and 3 bases from J, with 6 bases between. The CDR3 DNA reads as TGTGCCAGCAGCCTTGGGACAGATACGCAGTATTTT. Translating it yields CASSLGTDTQYF.

The chain recombines TRBV18 with TRBJ1-6, with 10 bases lining up with TRBD1. The J segment lost 9 bases and the V segment lost 9 bases, leaving 8 bases of the junction unmatched. Germline CDR1 reads KGHSH; CDR2 reads LQKENI. The CDR3 contains 14 residues. The CDR3 loop is CASFRDRGRSPLHF. In DNA form, the CDR3 reads TGTGCCAGTTTCCGGGACAGGGGACGTTCACCCCTCCACTTT.

The chain is built from TRBV7-9 and TRBJ1-1; 7 bases agree with TRBD1. The CDR3 has 16 amino acids. Germline trimming cut 1 base from V and 0 bases from J; bases unmatched to any gene: 5. Germline V gene sequence: CDR1 SEHNR, CDR2 FQNEAQ (reference sequence). CDR3 sequence reads: CASSLGGTDMNTEAFF. The CDR3 DNA reads as TGTGCCAGCAGCTTAGGCGGGACAGACATGAACACTGAAGCTTTCTTT.

The chain uses TRBV5-5 and TRBJ2-7; tentatively, D is TRBD2 (6 bases). The germline gives CDR1 SGHKS, CDR2 YYEKEE (reference sequence). Trimming shortened V by 0 bases and J by 3 bases, and 7 bases separated the two germline ends. The CDR3 has 13 amino acids. The CDR3, as DNA: TGTGCCAGCAGCTTGGACGGGGGCTACGAGCAGTACTTC. Translating gives CASSLDGGYEQYF.

This rearrangement joins TRBV21-1 to TRBJ1-4; the table calls TRBD1, which could not be checked here. TRBV21-1 is a listed pseudogene. This CDR3 is built from 16 residues. As DNA, the CDR3 is TGTGCCAGCAGCAAACCCCCGGGACAGGGGGACGAAAAACTGTTTTTT. Its protein product is CASSKPPGQGDEKLFF.

The chain couples TRBV28 to TRBJ2-1; TRBD2 aligns across 7 bases. Germline V gene data show CDR1 as MDHEN and CDR2 as SYDVKM. CDR3 length: 14 residues. Trimming took 7 bases from V and 8 from J; bases not matched to a gene: 11. The DNA for the CDR3 is TGTGCCAGCACCCCAGCGGGGCCTCGGGATGAGCAGTTCTTC. Translation gives CASTPAGPRDEQFF.

This clone was detected only a few times. CDR3 amino acids: CSVAGQSYGYTF. For the CDR3, the DNA is TGCAGCGTGGCGGGACAGAGTTATGGCTACACCTTC. The chain is built from TRBV29-1 and TRBJ1-2, with 7 bases identical to TRBD1. Germline CDR1 is SQVTM and CDR2 is ANQGSEA. This CDR3 comprises 12 residues. After removal of 6 bases from V and 5 bases from J, the junction contained 6 bases not matched to a gene.

Only one count was recorded for this clone. The chain carries TRBV6-1 and TRBJ1-5; D is undetermined. This CDR3 contains 15 residues. Germline assignment: CDR1 MNHNS and CDR2 SASEGT. V shed 6 bases and J shed 1 base, with 13 bases lying between them. In nucleotides, the CDR3 is TGTGCCAGCAGGGAGAGTTGGGTCAGCAATCAGCCCCAGCATTTT. Its translation: CASRESWVSNQPQHF.

This chain connects TRBV11-2 to TRBJ2-3, with 7 bases that match TRBD1. This CDR3 has 16 residues. Germline V gene lookup returns CDR1 SGHAT and CDR2 FQNNGV. V lost 4 bases to trimming and J lost 1 base; unmatched junction nucleotides: 8. The DNA for the CDR3 is TGTGCCAGCAGCTCGACAGGGTCTGGTGGCACAGATACGCAGTATTTT. It encodes CASSSTGSGGTDTQYF.

This clone was picked up a small number of times. This sequence joins TRBV9 and TRBJ2-2; 12 bases map to TRBD2. With V trimmed by 5 bases and J by 5 bases, 4 bases remained unmatched. The CDR3 consists of 15 residues. Germline V gene sequence: CDR1 SGDLS, CDR2 YYNGEE. The DNA of the CDR3 is TGTGCCAGCAGTGACCTAGCGGGGGGGACCGGGGAGCTGTTTTTT. Translating gives CASSDLAGGTGELFF.

The chain links TRBV19 to TRBJ2-7, with 7 bases matching TRBD2. The CDR3 consists of 14 residues. CDR1 is LNHDA, CDR2 SQIVND, per germline (reference sequence). The trim removed 4 bases at V and 4 bases at J, leaving 7 bases unmatched. CDR3 in amino acids: CASSNGGGRYEQYF. Here the CDR3 DNA reads TGTGCCAGTAGTAATGGTGGCGGGAGATACGAGCAGTACTTC. The full variable domain, with the rest looked up from reference TRBV19 and TRBJ2-7, is DGGITQSPKYLFRKEGQNVTLSCEQNLNHDAMYWYRQDPGQGLRLIYYSQIVNDFQKGDIAEGYSVSREKKESFPLTVTSAQKNPTAFYLCASSNGGGRYEQYFGPGTRLTVT.

The V and J genes are TRBV6-5 and TRBJ2-1; possibly TRBD2 for D (6 bases). Germline V gene data show CDR1 as MNHEY and CDR2 as SVGAGI. Trimming pared 2 bases from V and 9 bases from J, leaving 11 bases between. The CDR3 length is 13 residues. This CDR3 reads CASSYGTQGEQFF. DNA for the CDR3: TGTGCCAGCAGTTACGGGACTCAGGGTGAGCAGTTCTTC.

Here the CDR3 reads CAIQDRDEQYF. The CDR3 nucleotides are TGTGCCATCCAGGACAGGGACGAGCAGTACTTC. The chain employs TRBV2 and TRBJ2-7, with 8 bases matching TRBD1. Unmatched junction bases numbered 4, after V lost 10 bases and J lost 5 bases. CDR1 is SNHLY and CDR2 is FYNNEI in the germline V gene. The CDR3 extends over 11 amino acids.

The V call is TRBV27, the J call TRBJ2-7, with D possibly TRBD1 on 6 matching bases. CDR1 MNHEY and CDR2 SMNVEV come from the germline V gene (reference sequence). Trimming cost V 0 bases and J 3 bases, with 15 bases left between them. The CDR3 covers 16 residues. This chain's CDR3 is CASSLSGQTTHYEQYF. The CDR3 DNA sequence: TGTGCCAGCAGTTTATCGGGACAAACTACCCACTACGAGCAGTACTTC.

This clone was observed a handful of times. The rearrangement joins TRBV5-1 to TRBJ1-2; no definite D call. Germline-derived CDR1 and CDR2 are SGHRS and YFSETQ. This CDR3 spans 15 amino acids. Trimming removed 1 base at V and 0 bases at J, with 10 bases between. The CDR3 DNA reads TGCGCCAGCAGCTTGTTTTCAGAAGCTAACTATGGCTACACCTTC. It translates to CASSLFSEANYGYTF.

The rearrangement joins TRBV30 to TRBJ1-2; 8 bases agree with TRBD1. CDR1 is GTSNPN, CDR2 SVGIG, per germline (reference sequence). The ends lost 0 bases at V and 7 bases at J; junction bases unmatched: 10. This CDR3 has 15 amino acids. The CDR3 is CAWSVLTGGGRGYTF. CDR3 DNA: TGTGCCTGGAGTGTACTCACAGGGGGAGGTCGTGGCTACACCTTC. Complete variable domain (other parts from reference TRBV30 and TRBJ1-2): SQTIHQWPATLVQPVGSPLSLECTVEGTSNPNLYWYRQAAGRGLQLLFYSVGIGQISSEVPQNLSASRPQDRQFILSSKKLLLSDSGFYLCAWSVLTGGGRGYTFGSGTRLTVV.

This chain connects TRBV11-3 to TRBJ1-5; 7 positions match TRBD1. Per the germline V gene, CDR1 is SGHNT and CDR2 is YENEEA. The junction had 12 bases not matched to a gene; V was cut back by 4 bases and J by 6 bases. This CDR3 contains 16 residues. CDR3 nucleotide sequence: TGTGCCAGCAGCTCAGAAGACAGGGTGGTCGTTCAGCCCCAGCATTTT. Its protein product is CASSSEDRVVVQPQHF.

V and J are TRBV28 and TRBJ2-2; D is perhaps TRBD1 (5 bases). Trimming took 3 bases from V and 2 from J, leaving 19 bases between them. Germline values: CDR1 MDHEN, CDR2 SYDVKM. The CDR3 is 18 amino acids. The DNA for the CDR3 is TGTGCCAGCAGTTTTCAGGGTTTAATGCAGTCTAACACCGGGGAGCTGTTTTTT. Translating it yields CASSFQGLMQSNTGELFF.

This clone was found many times. Written as DNA, the CDR3 is TGTGCCAGCACCGTGCCAGGGGGCTCAAGTAATTTGAACACTGAAGCTTTCTTT. Its protein product is CASTVPGGSSNLNTEAFF. The chain has TRBV9 and TRBJ1-1; 8 nucleotides align to TRBD1. CDR3 size: 18 residues. Germline V gives CDR1 SGDLS, CDR2 YYNGEE. V was clipped by 6 bases and J by 0 bases; unmatched bases: 16.